A single sample gave rise to the 32 T cell receptor beta chains below, sequenced in a study of blood T cell repertoires in COVID-19. Clones were read by immunoSEQ multiplex PCR, and TCRdb kept only the in-frame ones, dropping some. In the table there are roughly 250,000 clones, approximately 86% of which are singletons. The sample comprised PBMCs or T cells enriched from blood (not recorded which). The receptor source for this set is a woman in her 30s with acute COVID-19.

This clone was found once. This chain links TRBV4-1 with TRBJ1-1, with D perhaps TRBD1 (6 bases). Germline V CDR1 and CDR2: MGHRA, YSYEKL. Between the trimmed V and J ends, which lost 1 base and 2 bases, there was a span of 8 bases. The CDR3 covers 14 residues. CDR3 amino acids: CASSQGDTNTEAFF. Here the CDR3 DNA reads TGCGCCAGCAGCCAAGGGGACACCAACACTGAAGCTTTCTTT.

The rearrangement links TRBV6-2 or TRBV6-3 to TRBJ2-5; perhaps TRBD2 as D (5 bases). CDR3 length: 11 amino acids. The V gene lost 6 bases and the J gene lost 10 bases, with 12 bases spanning the gap. CDR1 and CDR2 (germline): MNHEY, SVGEGT. As DNA, the CDR3 is TGTGCCAGCAGCCCGAGGGCTGACCAGTACTTC. This sequence encodes CASSPRADQYF.

J is TRBJ1-4 and V is TRBV27; 8 bases map to TRBD1. The CDR3 loop spans 16 amino acids. Looked up from germline, CDR1 is MNHEY and CDR2 is SMNVEV (reference sequence). V shed 7 bases and J 7 bases; nucleotides not matched to a gene: 14. DNA for the CDR3: TGTGCCAGCACCCTTTATTCGGACAGGGCCAGTGAAAAACTGTTTTTT. Its translation: CASTLYSDRASEKLFF.

The chain is built from TRBV28 and TRBJ2-5; 7 bases map to TRBD2. V lost 4 bases to trimming and J lost 5 bases; unmatched junction nucleotides: 7. The CDR3 has 14 amino acids. Germline V gives CDR1 MDHEN, CDR2 SYDVKM. CDR3 residues: CASSWGGGSETQYF. CDR3 bases: TGTGCCAGCAGTTGGGGCGGGGGTTCCGAGACCCAGTACTTC.

The CDR3 here is CASRGQGSWGGTEAFF. DNA of the CDR3: TGTGCCAGCAGGGGCCAGGGGAGCTGGGGGGGCACTGAAGCTTTCTTT. J is TRBJ1-1 and V is TRBV25-1; tentative D call: TRBD1 (6 bases). V was clipped by 6 bases and J by 4 bases, with 21 bases between them. This CDR3 spans 16 amino acids. The V gene's germline CDR1 is MGHDK and CDR2 SYGVNS.

The rearrangement uses TRBV6-2 or TRBV6-3 and TRBJ1-5; TRBD1 matches 10 bases. The CDR3 is made up of 19 amino acids. J gave up 0 bases and V 2 bases, and 10 bases lay outside the gene matches. Germline values: CDR1 MNHEY, CDR2 SVGEGT. The CDR3: CASSYGTGVSWDSNQPQHF. CDR3 in DNA: TGTGCCAGCAGTTACGGGACAGGGGTAAGCTGGGATAGCAATCAGCCCCAGCATTTT.

V is TRBV7-2 and J is TRBJ1-3; D gene unclear. Looked up from germline, CDR1 is SGHTA and CDR2 is FQGNSA. Deletions cut 5 bases from V and 3 bases from J, with 8 bases between. The CDR3 spans 13 residues. CDR3 DNA sequence: TGTGCCAGCAGCCGGGAAGGTGGAAACACCATATATTTT. It codes for CASSREGGNTIYF.

This clone was observed a single time. This sequence joins TRBV27 and TRBJ1-1; D uncertain. V was shortened by 3 bases and J by 0 bases, with 5 bases between the two germline ends. The CDR3 has 13 residues. Germline V lookup: CDR1 MNHEY, CDR2 SMNVEV (reference sequence). CDR3 sequence: CASSLSVNTEAFF. DNA for the CDR3: TGTGCCAGCAGTTTGTCAGTGAACACTGAAGCTTTCTTT.

This chain links TRBV7-9 with TRBJ1-2; D unclear. The CDR3 covers 15 residues. With 1 base removed from V and 3 bases from J, the gap between germline ends came to 12 bases. Germline assignment: CDR1 SEHNR and CDR2 FQNEAQ (reference sequence). CDR3 loop: CASSLEEGGDYGYTF. The CDR3 DNA is TGTGCCAGCAGCTTAGAGGAAGGAGGTGACTATGGCTACACCTTC.

The chain recombines TRBV7-9 with TRBJ2-1, with D possibly matching TRBD1 (6 bases). The germline gives CDR1 SEHNR, CDR2 FQNEAQ (reference sequence). The CDR3 is made up of 15 amino acids. The V end was cut by 3 bases, the J end by 3 bases, with 12 bases between. The CDR3 sequence is CASSFRAGVYNEQFF. The CDR3, as DNA: TGTGCCAGCAGCTTTCGGGCAGGGGTCTACAATGAGCAGTTCTTC.

This rearrangement joins TRBV7-9 to TRBJ1-2; the D is unclear. Between the trimmed V and J ends, which lost 2 bases and 3 bases, there was a span of 4 bases. This CDR3 is built from 12 residues. Germline lookup yields CDR1 SEHNR and CDR2 FQNEAQ (reference sequence). CDR3 in amino acids: CASSLRDYGYTF. The CDR3 bases are TGTGCCAGCAGCTTACGGGACTATGGCTACACCTTC.

This clone has only one observation. This chain connects TRBV13 to TRBJ1-1; the match to TRBD1 covers 11 bases. The CDR3 is 15 amino acids. V shed 4 bases and J 3 bases; nucleotides not matched to a gene: 4. The germline gives CDR1 PRHDT, CDR2 FYEKMQ (reference sequence). CDR3 region: CASSYRTGGYTEAFF. In DNA form, the CDR3 reads TGTGCCAGCAGCTACCGGACAGGGGGCTACACTGAAGCTTTCTTT.

The V and J genes are TRBV24-1 and TRBJ1-5; the D is unclear. CDR1 KGHDR and CDR2 SFDVKD come from the germline V gene. V lost 5 bases to trimming and J lost 4 bases, with 8 bases between them. There are 13 residues in the CDR3. DNA for the CDR3: TGTGCCACCAGTGCGAACGAGAATCAGCCCCAGCATTTT. This codes for CATSANENQPQHF.

The V call is TRBV2, the J call TRBJ2-7, with TRBD2 as a possible D gene (6 bases). V lost 1 base, J lost 0 bases, and 7 bases lay in between. This CDR3 contains 14 residues. Germline values: CDR1 SNHLY, CDR2 FYNNEI. The CDR3: CASSEGGISYEQYF. The CDR3 bases are TGTGCCAGCAGTGAAGGCGGGATCTCCTACGAGCAGTACTTC.

CDR3 sequence (DNA): TGTGCCTGGCTGAGGGAAAGAGAGACCCAGTACTTC. Translating it yields CAWLRERETQYF. The chain recombines TRBV30 with TRBJ2-5; perhaps TRBD2 as D (5 bases). The V and J ends lost 5 bases and 4 bases respectively, with 11 bases between them. Germline lookup yields CDR1 GTSNPN and CDR2 SVGIG (reference sequence). The CDR3 length is 12 residues.

The chain is built from TRBV4-3 and TRBJ2-7; D not certain. The germline V and J ends were trimmed by 0 bases and 1 base, with 7 bases remaining between them. The CDR3 sequence is 14 residues long. Germline V gene lookup returns CDR1 LGHNA and CDR2 YSLEER. The DNA for the CDR3 is TGCGCCAGCAGCCAAGACGGTGAATCCTACGAGCAGTACTTC. It is translated as CASSQDGESYEQYF.

V usage is TRBV4-1 and J usage is TRBJ1-1; TRBD1 matches at 7 bases. CDR1 is MGHRA, CDR2 YSYEKL, per germline. There are 17 residues in the CDR3. Trimming removed 2 bases from V and 1 base from J; junction bases left unmatched: 10. The CDR3 is CASSQPRAGTANTEAFF. The CDR3 DNA is TGCGCCAGCAGCCAACCCAGGGCCGGGACAGCGAACACTGAAGCTTTCTTT.

The chain combines TRBV7-9 with TRBJ1-5; 9 bases agree with TRBD1. CDR1 and CDR2 (germline): SEHNR, FQNEAQ (reference sequence). V lost 1 base to trimming and J lost 11 bases; unmatched junction nucleotides: 9. This CDR3 comprises 15 residues. CDR3 nucleotide sequence: TGTGCCAGCAGCTTAGGACAGGGGGGGGTCATGGCCCAGCATTTT. Translating gives CASSLGQGGVMAQHF.

The V gene is TRBV18, the J gene TRBJ1-4; perhaps TRBD1 as D (6 bases). CDR1 KGHSH and CDR2 LQKENI come from the germline V gene. Trimming took 6 bases from V and 4 from J, leaving 12 bases between them. This CDR3 is 14 amino acids long. CDR3 DNA: TGTGCCAGCTCCCTGACAGGCCTTAATGAAAAACTGTTTTTT. Translated, it gives CASSLTGLNEKLFF.

V and J are TRBV5-4 and TRBJ2-3, with D tentatively TRBD1 (6 bases). CDR3 length: 13 amino acids. V lost 5 bases, J lost 6 bases, and 13 bases lay in between. The V gene's germline CDR1 is SGHNT and CDR2 YYREEE (reference sequence). The CDR3 DNA reads TGTGCCAGCAGGACCTTGGGGGCGGATACGCAGTATTTT. Translation gives CASRTLGADTQYF.

This clone was recorded once. This chain uses TRBV5-1 with TRBJ2-1; a weak D match, TRBD1 (6 bases). The CDR3 runs 15 residues. The germline CDR1 and CDR2 sequences are SGHRS and YFSETQ. V lost 0 bases and J lost 5, with 12 bases in between. CDR3 in DNA: TGCGCCAGCAGCTTGGGGGGGCGGCTCGACAATGAGCAGTTCTTC. As protein: CASSLGGRLDNEQFF.

The gene calls are TRBV7-2 and TRBJ1-3; tentative D call: TRBD1 (5 bases). CDR1 is SGHTA, CDR2 FQGNSA, per germline. The germline V and J ends were trimmed by 4 bases and 5 bases, with 18 bases remaining between them. This CDR3 has 16 residues. The DNA for the CDR3 is TGTGCCAGCAGCTATGGGGCAGGGAGCGGGCGAAACACCATATATTTT. Translated: CASSYGAGSGRNTIYF.

This rearrangement joins TRBV2 to TRBJ1-5; tentatively, D is TRBD1 (5 bases). The CDR3 runs 14 residues. The V end was cut by 3 bases, the J end by 4 bases, with 10 bases between. CDR1 and CDR2 from the germline V gene are SNHLY and FYNNEI. CDR3 DNA: TGTGCCAGCAGTGACGGGGGGAGGAATCAGCCCCAGCATTTT. This gives the protein CASSDGGRNQPQHF.

The CDR3 region has the DNA TGCGCCAGCAGCTTGTCTCTAGCGGGGGGGACAGATACGCAGTATTTT. Amino acid sequence: CASSLSLAGGTDTQYF. This chain connects TRBV5-1 to TRBJ2-3; 12 bases are shared with TRBD2. The CDR3 extends over 16 amino acids. The V segment lost 1 base and the J segment 3 bases; nucleotides outside the gene matches: 3. CDR1 and CDR2 (germline): SGHRS, YFSETQ.

The J gene is TRBJ1-5, the V gene TRBV5-8, with 9 bases that match TRBD1. The CDR3 consists of 18 residues. The germline V gene has CDR1 SGHTS and CDR2 YDEGEE. The V segment lost 3 bases and the J segment 0 bases; nucleotides outside the gene matches: 10. This CDR3 reads CASSSGTGIRPSNQPQHF. The DNA of the CDR3 is TGTGCCAGCAGCTCCGGGACAGGGATCCGGCCTAGCAATCAGCCCCAGCATTTT. The full variable domain, its missing parts supplied by reference TRBV5-8 and TRBJ1-5, is EAGVTQSPTHLIKTRGQQATLRCSPISGHTSVYWYQQALGLGLQFLLWYDEGEERNRGNFPPRFSGRQFPNYSSELNVNALELEDSALYLCASSSGTGIRPSNQPQHFGDGTRLSIL.

The V and J genes are TRBV7-2 and TRBJ2-7; D not resolved. Germline V gives CDR1 SGHTA, CDR2 FQGNSA. This CDR3 has 14 amino acids. V was shortened by 4 bases and J by 2 bases, with 12 bases between the two germline ends. CDR3 sequence reads: CASSSRNPPYEQYF. CDR3 nucleotide sequence: TGTGCCAGCAGCTCGAGAAACCCCCCCTACGAGCAGTACTTC.

The J gene is TRBJ1-4, the V gene TRBV28, with D unclear. CDR1 is MDHEN and CDR2 is SYDVKM in the germline V gene. Trimming left V 5 bases short and J 8 bases short, with 21 bases between. The CDR3 is made up of 16 amino acids. CDR3 DNA sequence: TGTGCCAGCAGTACTACGAGAGGGTCTTTTGGCGAAAAACTGTTTTTT. Translation: CASSTTRGSFGEKLFF.

The J gene is TRBJ1-1, the V gene TRBV3-1 (or the pseudogene TRBV3-2); 8 bases are shared with TRBD1. Germline V lookup: CDR1 LGHDT, CDR2 YNNKEL (reference sequence). The CDR3 has 13 amino acids. Trimming cost V 5 bases and J 3 bases; bases outside gene matches: 2. The CDR3 is CASSEQGDTEAFF. The CDR3 DNA reads as TGTGCCAGCAGCGAACAGGGGGACACTGAAGCTTTCTTT.

This rearrangement joins TRBV7-2 to TRBJ2-1, with TRBD2 identical over 10 bases. There are 17 residues in the CDR3. The germline gives CDR1 SGHTA, CDR2 FQGNSA. After removal of 3 bases from V and 2 bases from J, the junction contained 7 bases not matched to a gene. The CDR3 is CASSFGQAGGTYNEQFF. DNA of the CDR3: TGTGCCAGCAGCTTCGGGCAAGCGGGGGGGACCTACAATGAGCAGTTCTTC.

The chain is built from TRBV24-1 and TRBJ1-1, with D perhaps TRBD1 (5 bases). The germline V gene has CDR1 KGHDR and CDR2 SFDVKD. The CDR3 is 15 residues long. Between the trimmed V and J ends, which lost 2 bases and 10 bases, there was a span of 19 bases. Here the CDR3 reads CATSDSGQPNQGAFF. In nucleotides, the CDR3 is TGTGCCACCAGTGATTCAGGCCAGCCCAACCAGGGAGCTTTCTTT.

This clone has a single count. The rearrangement uses TRBV6-4 and TRBJ1-3; D is ambiguous. Germline V gene lookup returns CDR1 MRHNA and CDR2 SNTAGT. CDR3 length: 15 amino acids. V lost 0 bases, J lost 0 bases, and 6 bases lay in between. CDR3 amino acids: CASSDSRASGNTIYF. DNA for the CDR3: TGTGCCAGCAGTGACTCGAGGGCCTCTGGAAACACCATATATTTT.

This clone has just one count. CDR3 sequence: CASSSGTGGPNEQFF. Written as DNA, the CDR3 is TGTGCCAGCAGTAGCGGGACAGGCGGGCCAAATGAGCAGTTCTTC. V is TRBV6-6 and J is TRBJ2-1; D is possibly TRBD1 (8 bases). The length of the CDR3 is 15 residues. Trimming left V 5 bases short and J 7 bases short, with 18 bases between. From germline, CDR1 is MNHNY and CDR2 SVGAGI (reference sequence).